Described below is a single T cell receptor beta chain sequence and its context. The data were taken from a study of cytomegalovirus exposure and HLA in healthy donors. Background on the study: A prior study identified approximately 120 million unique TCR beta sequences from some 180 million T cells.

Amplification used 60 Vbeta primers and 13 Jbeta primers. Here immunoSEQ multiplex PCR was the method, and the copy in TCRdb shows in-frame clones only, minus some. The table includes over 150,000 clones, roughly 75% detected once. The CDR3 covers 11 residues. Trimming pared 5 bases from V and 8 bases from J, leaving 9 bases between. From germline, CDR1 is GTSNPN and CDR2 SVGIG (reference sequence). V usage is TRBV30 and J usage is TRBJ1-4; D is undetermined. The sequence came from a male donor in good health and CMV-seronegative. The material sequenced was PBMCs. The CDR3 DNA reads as TGTGCCTGGGGTCTACGCGAAAAACTGTTTTTT. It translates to CAWGLREKLFF.